This entry lists 27 T cell receptor beta chains sequenced from one sample in a study of graft-versus-host responses after intestinal transplantation. TCRdb keeps only in-frame clones here, not all; method: immunoSEQ multiplex PCR. This table holds roughly 81,000 clones, roughly 80% found once. These receptors have no known antigen. The specimen was unstimulated CD4+ T cells sorted from spleen or lymph node cells, collected before intestinal transplant. The receptors come from a human donor who received an intestinal transplant.

The V gene is TRBV28, the J gene TRBJ2-2, with a possible D match to TRBD1 (7 bases). This CDR3 has 16 amino acids. Trimming cost V 6 bases and J 3 bases, with 17 bases left between them. Germline V gives CDR1 MDHEN, CDR2 SYDVKM. In nucleotides, the CDR3 is TGTGCCAGCAGCCCGACAGGGAGGAGTGACACCGGGGAGCTGTTTTTT. Protein product: CASSPTGRSDTGELFF.

Notes on this clone: This sample includes further DNA sequences coding for the same CDR3. V usage is TRBV5-1 and J usage is TRBJ2-5; D possibly corresponds to TRBD1 (6 bases). Trimming removed 3 bases at V and 2 bases at J, with 8 bases between. The CDR3 totals 13 residues. Germline V gene lookup returns CDR1 SGHRS and CDR2 YFSETQ. The DNA of the CDR3 is TGCGCCAGCAGCTCGACAGGTCAAGAGACCCAGTACTTC. Protein: CASSSTGQETQYF.

The chain carries TRBV6-5 and TRBJ2-7; D possibly corresponds to TRBD1 (7 bases). The germline V and J ends were trimmed by 6 bases and 0 bases, with 15 bases remaining between them. Per the germline V gene, CDR1 is MNHEY and CDR2 is SVGAGI. This CDR3 has 15 residues. This CDR3 reads CASSPRDRVSYEQYF. The CDR3 DNA reads as TGTGCCAGCAGCCCGCGGGACAGAGTCTCCTACGAGCAGTACTTC.

V is TRBV5-5 and J is TRBJ2-7; 7 bases match TRBD2. CDR3 size: 15 residues. V was clipped by 4 bases and J by 1 base; unmatched bases: 8. CDR1 and CDR2 (germline): SGHKS, YYEKEE (reference sequence). CDR3 nucleotides: TGTGCCAGCAGCCCTTTCGGAGCGGGATCCTACGAGCAGTACTTC. It specifies CASSPFGAGSYEQYF.

The chain links TRBV28 to TRBJ1-3; D unclear. The CDR3 consists of 14 residues. Per the germline V gene, CDR1 is MDHEN and CDR2 is SYDVKM. The V gene lost 3 bases and the J gene lost 0 bases, with 6 bases spanning the gap. This CDR3 reads CASSFTVSGNTIYF. The CDR3 coding sequence is TGTGCCAGCAGTTTTACAGTCTCTGGAAACACCATATATTTT.

The V and J genes are TRBV30 and TRBJ2-7, with 9 nucleotides matching TRBD1. Germline CDR1 GTSNPN, CDR2 SVGIG (reference sequence). The CDR3 consists of 13 residues. The junction had 6 bases not matched to a gene; V was cut back by 2 bases and J by 7 bases. DNA of the CDR3: TGTGCCTGGAGTCCCGACAGGGGGAGGGAGCAGTACTTC. This translates into CAWSPDRGREQYF.

About this clone: The sample holds other DNA sequences that translate to the same CDR3. The V gene is TRBV5-1, the J gene TRBJ2-3; possibly TRBD2 for D (7 bases). The CDR3 length is 15 residues. V was shortened by 0 bases and J by 4 bases, with 12 bases between the two germline ends. Germline loops: CDR1 SGHRS, CDR2 YFSETQ. The CDR3 DNA follows: TGCGCCAGCAGCTTGGCGGGGGGCCCCTCAGATACGCAGTATTTT. Protein: CASSLAGGPSDTQYF.

The genes are TRBV5-1 and TRBJ2-3; D remains unclear. This CDR3 is 13 amino acids long. Trimming took 2 bases from V and 4 from J, leaving 8 bases between them. CDR1 and CDR2 from the germline V gene are SGHRS and YFSETQ. The CDR3: CASSLTISDTQYF. The CDR3, as DNA: TGCGCCAGCAGCTTAACTATCTCAGATACGCAGTATTTT.

CDR3 amino acids: CATSDGGTLNEQFF. As DNA, the CDR3 is TGTGCCACCAGCGACGGGGGGACTCTCAATGAGCAGTTCTTC. The rearrangement uses TRBV15 and TRBJ2-1, with 7 bases fitting TRBD2. Germline V gives CDR1 LNHNV, CDR2 YYDKDF (reference sequence). CDR3 size: 14 residues. V was clipped by 5 bases and J by 6 bases; unmatched bases: 7.

The V and J genes are TRBV2 and TRBJ2-1; maybe TRBD2 (6 bases). The CDR3 runs to 13 residues. The V end was cut by 10 bases, the J end by 2 bases, with 12 bases between. CDR1 is SNHLY, CDR2 FYNNEI, per germline. The CDR3 DNA follows: TGTGCCACCCAGGAGCGGGCCTACAATGAGCAGTTCTTC. Its protein is CATQERAYNEQFF.

The rearrangement links TRBV14 to TRBJ1-2, with TRBD1 as a possible D gene (6 bases). The V end was cut by 1 base, the J end by 0 bases, with 15 bases between. Per germline, CDR1 SGHDN and CDR2 FVKESK. CDR3 size: 17 residues. CDR3 bases: TGTGCCAGCAGCCAAGTCAGGGGCACCGCCACTAACTATGGCTACACCTTC. It specifies CASSQVRGTATNYGYTF.

This chain connects TRBV28 to TRBJ2-1, with D maybe TRBD1 (6 bases). The CDR3 runs to 13 residues. CDR1 MDHEN and CDR2 SYDVKM come from the germline V gene. V shed 5 bases and J shed 5 bases, with 10 bases lying between them. This CDR3 reads CASSLDSNNEQFF. The CDR3 region has the DNA TGTGCCAGCAGTCTGGACAGTAACAATGAGCAGTTCTTC.

The chain combines TRBV28 with TRBJ1-5; D not resolved. With 3 bases removed from V and 1 base from J, the gap between germline ends came to 7 bases. Per germline, CDR1 MDHEN and CDR2 SYDVKM. CDR3 length: 14 residues. The CDR3 spells CASSFQQSNQPQHF. The CDR3 DNA reads as TGTGCCAGCAGTTTTCAACAGAGCAATCAGCCCCAGCATTTT. Full variable domain (outside the CDR3, taken from reference TRBV28 and TRBJ1-5): DVKVTQSSRYLVKRTGEKVFLECVQDMDHENMFWYRQDPGLGLRLIYFSYDVKMKEKGDIPEGYSVSREKKERFSLILESASTNQTSMYLCASSFQQSNQPQHFGDGTRLSIL.

CDR3 amino acids: CASRFGTSGRASRYEQYF. The CDR3 nucleotides are TGTGCAAGTCGCTTCGGGACTAGCGGCCGGGCGTCCCGCTACGAGCAGTACTTC. The chain has TRBV12-2 and TRBJ2-7; the table's TRBD2 call for D was not verified on the DNA. TRBV12-2 is a known pseudogene. This CDR3 comprises 18 residues.

This clone was seen once. V gene TRBV7-2 combines with J gene TRBJ2-3; D possibly corresponds to TRBD2 (6 bases). This CDR3 spans 14 amino acids. Germline-derived CDR1 and CDR2 are SGHTA and FQGNSA. The germline V and J ends were trimmed by 5 bases and 3 bases, with 12 bases remaining between them. CDR3 amino acids: CASSRAGWTDTQYF. The CDR3 bases are TGTGCCAGCAGCCGCGCGGGGTGGACAGATACGCAGTATTTT.

This clone was picked up a small number of times. At one of its ends the junction is not consistent with the germline gene, which may arise from a read error. This chain connects TRBV7-3 to TRBJ2-4; the match to TRBD1 covers 8 bases. The CDR3 spans 17 residues. The germline V gene encodes CDR1 SGHTA and CDR2 FQGTGA. The CDR3 spells CASSLTPLDRVGNIQYF. The CDR3 DNA reads TGTGCCAGCAGCCTAACTCCCCTGGACAGGGTCGGCAACATTCAGTACTTC.

V gene TRBV9 combines with J gene TRBJ2-2; TRBD2 matches 15 bases. CDR1 is SGDLS and CDR2 is YYNGEE in the germline V gene. CDR3 length: 17 amino acids. J lost 6 bases, V lost 2 bases, and 5 bases had no gene match. CDR3 sequence reads: CASSVGLAGGEAGELFF. CDR3 sequence (DNA): TGTGCCAGCAGCGTGGGACTAGCGGGAGGCGAAGCCGGGGAGCTGTTTTTT.

The V and J genes are TRBV7-9 and TRBJ2-5, with 8 bases aligning to TRBD1. The CDR3 sequence is 18 residues long. The trim removed 5 bases at V and 2 bases at J, leaving 16 bases unmatched. CDR1 is SEHNR and CDR2 is FQNEAQ in the germline V gene (reference sequence). This chain's CDR3 is CASSEYGVGQGGQETQYF. Here the CDR3 DNA reads TGTGCCAGCAGCGAATATGGGGTTGGACAGGGAGGACAAGAGACCCAGTACTTC.

The gene calls are TRBV6-5 and TRBJ2-3; a possible D gene is TRBD1 (6 bases). Germline V CDR1 and CDR2: MNHEY, SVGAGI. V was pared by 7 bases and J by 5 bases, with 10 bases between. The CDR3 loop spans 12 amino acids. The CDR3 sequence: CASKRGRDTQYF. As DNA, the CDR3 is TGTGCCAGCAAAAGGGGGAGAGATACGCAGTATTTT.

This clone was recorded only once. CDR3 sequence (DNA): TGTGCCAGCAGTTTCCAATGGACTAGCGAAAAGACCCAGTACTTC. Encoded protein: CASSFQWTSEKTQYF. This chain uses TRBV28 with TRBJ2-5; TRBD2 matches 9 bases. Unmatched junction bases numbered 8, after V lost 3 bases and J lost 6 bases. This CDR3 is 15 amino acids long. Germline CDR1 reads MDHEN; CDR2 reads SYDVKM.

This clone was counted only a few times. The chain employs TRBV14 and TRBJ2-1, with TRBD1 as a possible D gene (6 bases). The V gene lost 5 bases and the J gene lost 4 bases, with 15 bases spanning the gap. The germline V gene has CDR1 SGHDN and CDR2 FVKESK. The CDR3 loop spans 15 amino acids. As DNA, the CDR3 is TGTGCCAGCAGCGATTACAGGGTCTTGTACAATGAGCAGTTCTTC. Amino acid sequence: CASSDYRVLYNEQFF.

Here the CDR3 DNA reads TGTGCCAGCAGCCCTACTAGCGATGGGTCGTGGGGTGGGTTCTTC. Its protein product is CASSPTSDGSWGGFF. This rearrangement joins TRBV9 to TRBJ2-1, with 7 bases lining up with TRBD2. V lost 4 bases, J lost 15 bases, and 19 bases stayed unmatched. The CDR3 covers 15 residues. Germline V gene sequence: CDR1 SGDLS, CDR2 YYNGEE.

CDR3 DNA sequence: TGCGCCAGCAGCGTAGGGACACACGAAGAGACCCAGTACTTC. Translated, it gives CASSVGTHEETQYF. The chain has TRBV5-1 and TRBJ2-5; a possible D gene is TRBD1 (6 bases). This CDR3 is built from 14 residues. Germline CDR1 and CDR2: SGHRS and YFSETQ. Trimming left V 4 bases short and J 3 bases short, with 13 bases between. The full variable domain, rest sourced from reference TRBV5-1 and TRBJ2-5, is KAGVTQTPRYLIKTRGQQVTLSCSPISGHRSVSWYQQTPGQGLQFLFEYFSETQRNKGNFPGRFSGRQFSNSRSEMNVSTLELGDSALYLCASSVGTHEETQYFGPGTRLLVL.

This clone was found once. The CDR3 DNA reads TGTGCCAGCAGCCCAGGGACAGGGTGGGGTAGGGCAGATACGCAGTATTTT. Amino acids: CASSPGTGWGRADTQYF. The rearrangement uses TRBV27 and TRBJ2-3, with 9 bases identical to TRBD1. There are 17 residues in the CDR3. Germline lookup yields CDR1 MNHEY and CDR2 SMNVEV (reference sequence). After removal of 6 bases from V and 4 bases from J, the junction contained 14 bases not matched to a gene.

This clone has a handful of counts. The chain carries TRBV25-1 and TRBJ2-5; TRBD1 might be the D (6 bases). CDR3 length: 13 residues. V dropped 6 bases and J dropped 7 bases, with 15 bases sitting between them. Germline CDR1 is MGHDK and CDR2 is SYGVNS. The CDR3 is CASRLTGSGTQYF. The CDR3 DNA reads as TGTGCCAGCAGGCTTACAGGGTCTGGGACCCAGTACTTC.

This clone has a single count. This rearrangement joins TRBV29-1 to TRBJ1-1; possible D gene TRBD1, 6 bases. The CDR3 consists of 12 residues. Trimming removed 4 bases at V and 1 base at J, with 7 bases between. The germline V gene encodes CDR1 SQVTM and CDR2 ANQGSEA. CDR3 bases: TGCAGCGTTGCACAGGGGAACACTGAAGCTTTCTTT. Translating gives CSVAQGNTEAFF.

The chain recombines TRBV16 with TRBJ1-1, with D perhaps matching TRBD1 (5 bases). Looked up from germline, CDR1 is KGHSY and CDR2 is FQNENV. V lost 0 bases to trimming and J lost 6 bases, with 14 bases between them. The CDR3 spans 15 residues. The CDR3 DNA reads TGTGCCAGCAGCCAATCGAGGTCAGGGTTGGCTGAAGCTTTCTTT. The encoded protein is CASSQSRSGLAEAFF.